Below, 11 T cell receptor beta chains from the same sample are listed, as sequenced in a study of CD8 T cells in ankylosing spondylitis. TCRdb re-analysed the 5' RACE reads in MiXCR, keeping a single row per CDR3 protein. The table includes roughly 220,000 distinct CDR3 sequences, about 10% detected once. The material sequenced was blood, either unsorted or a sorted T cell fraction (not recorded which). Source of these receptors: a male donor with ankylosing spondylitis or in good health (not recorded which).

This sequence joins TRBV3-1 and TRBJ1-5; unclear D gene. The V end lost 0 bases, the J end lost 11 bases, and 17 bases lay between the germline ends. CDR3 length: 15 residues. The V gene's germline CDR1 is LGHDT and CDR2 YNNKEL (reference sequence). The CDR3 protein is CASSQDYSTAGTQHF. CDR3 bases: TGTGCCAGCAGCCAAGATTACAGCACCGCCGGGACCCAGCATTTT. Variable domain in full (rest from reference TRBV3-1 and TRBJ1-5): DTAVSQTPKYLVTQMGNDKSIKCEQNLGHDTMYWYKQDSKKFLKIMFSYNNKELIINETVPNRFSPKSPDKAHLNLHINSLELGDSAVYFCASSQDYSTAGTQHFGDGTRLSIL.

This clonotype showed up many times. The J gene is TRBJ2-5, the V gene TRBV5-1; D perhaps matches TRBD2 (6 bases). Trimming pared 4 bases from V and 1 base from J, leaving 11 bases between. CDR1 SGHRS and CDR2 YFSETQ come from the germline V gene. The CDR3 has 14 residues. This CDR3 is CASSTEGFQETQYF. CDR3 sequence (DNA): TGCGCCAGCAGCACGGAGGGATTCCAAGAGACCCAGTACTTC. The entire variable domain, with the rest obtained from reference TRBV5-1 and TRBJ2-5, is as follows: KAGVTQTPRYLIKTRGQQVTLSCSPISGHRSVSWYQQTPGQGLQFLFEYFSETQRNKGNFPGRFSGRQFSNSRSEMNVSTLELGDSALYLCASSTEGFQETQYFGPGTRLLVL.

CDR3 amino acids: CSAVGQSTGELFF. In DNA form, the CDR3 reads TGCAGTGCTGTCGGACAGTCCACCGGGGAGCTGTTTTTT. This chain uses TRBV20-1 with TRBJ2-2; a possible D gene is TRBD1 (6 bases). V dropped 5 bases and J dropped 4 bases, with 11 bases sitting between them. The CDR3 consists of 13 residues. CDR1 is DFQATT, CDR2 SNEGSKA, per germline (reference sequence).

This clonotype was counted many times. The rearrangement joins TRBV5-1 to TRBJ1-4, with D hard to call. Germline loops: CDR1 SGHRS, CDR2 YFSETQ. Trimming stripped 1 base from V and 5 bases from J, with 9 bases between. The CDR3 is 14 amino acids. In nucleotides, the CDR3 is TGCGCCAGCAGCTTGTCGACTCGGAATGAAAAACTGTTTTTT. Translating gives CASSLSTRNEKLFF.

This clonotype was picked up many times. The rearrangement uses TRBV28 and TRBJ1-1, with unresolved D. V was pared by 1 base and J by 3 bases, with 9 bases between. This CDR3 comprises 14 residues. Germline assignment: CDR1 MDHEN and CDR2 SYDVKM. CDR3 in amino acids: CASSLSSGYTEAFF. The CDR3 DNA reads as TGTGCCAGCAGTTTATCATCCGGGTACACTGAAGCTTTCTTT.

This chain joins TRBV3-1 and TRBJ2-1; possibly TRBD1 or TRBD2 for D (5 bases each). CDR3 size: 17 residues. Per germline, CDR1 LGHDT and CDR2 YNNKEL (reference sequence). V lost 0 bases, J lost 0 bases, and 12 bases lay in between. The CDR3: CASSQDWGTSSYNEQFF. The CDR3 DNA sequence: TGTGCCAGCAGCCAAGATTGGGGGACGAGCTCCTACAATGAGCAGTTCTTC.

V is TRBV5-4 and J is TRBJ2-5; possible D gene TRBD1, 6 bases. The CDR3 covers 14 residues. Germline-derived CDR1 and CDR2 are SGHNT and YYREEE (reference sequence). The V gene lost 0 bases and the J gene lost 3 bases, with 9 bases spanning the gap. The CDR3 coding sequence is TGTGCCAGCAGCTTGGACGACAGGAAAGAGACCCAGTACTTC. As protein: CASSLDDRKETQYF.

This clonotype showed up many times. This rearrangement joins TRBV7-2 to TRBJ1-2, with no clear D. Trimming cost V 3 bases and J 2 bases, with 7 bases left between them. The CDR3 covers 13 residues. The germline gives CDR1 SGHTA, CDR2 FQGNSA. CDR3 loop: CASSFHGNYGYTF. CDR3 in DNA: TGTGCCAGCAGCTTTCACGGAAACTATGGCTACACCTTC.

This clonotype turned up a few times. The rearrangement uses TRBV6-5 and TRBJ2-3; the match to TRBD2 covers 7 bases. CDR3 length equals 16 residues. Germline-derived CDR1 and CDR2 are MNHEY and SVGAGI. The V and J ends lost 0 bases and 1 base, in that order; junction bases with no gene match: 4. DNA of the CDR3: TGTGCCAGCAGTTACTCGAGGGCGGGGGGCACAGATACGCAGTATTTT. This translates into CASSYSRAGGTDTQYF.

This clonotype came up a few times. The genes are TRBV25-1 and TRBJ2-1; 10 bases align to TRBD1. The CDR3 is 17 amino acids. Losses at the gene ends were 6 bases for V and 6 bases for J; bases not matched to a gene: 14. Germline CDR1 is MGHDK and CDR2 is SYGVNS. The CDR3 loop reads CASSELIEGQGINEQFF. In DNA, the CDR3 is TGTGCCAGCAGCGAACTAATTGAGGGACAGGGGATCAATGAGCAGTTCTTC.

This clonotype was counted ten times or more. V gene TRBV18 combines with J gene TRBJ2-6; tentatively, D is TRBD1 (5 bases). This CDR3 region has 15 residues. With 1 base removed from V and 4 bases from J, the gap between germline ends came to 8 bases. The V gene's germline CDR1 is KGHSH and CDR2 LQKENI. The CDR3 is CASSPQGSGANVLTF. Written as DNA, the CDR3 is TGTGCCAGCTCACCACAGGGGTCCGGGGCCAACGTCCTGACTTTC.